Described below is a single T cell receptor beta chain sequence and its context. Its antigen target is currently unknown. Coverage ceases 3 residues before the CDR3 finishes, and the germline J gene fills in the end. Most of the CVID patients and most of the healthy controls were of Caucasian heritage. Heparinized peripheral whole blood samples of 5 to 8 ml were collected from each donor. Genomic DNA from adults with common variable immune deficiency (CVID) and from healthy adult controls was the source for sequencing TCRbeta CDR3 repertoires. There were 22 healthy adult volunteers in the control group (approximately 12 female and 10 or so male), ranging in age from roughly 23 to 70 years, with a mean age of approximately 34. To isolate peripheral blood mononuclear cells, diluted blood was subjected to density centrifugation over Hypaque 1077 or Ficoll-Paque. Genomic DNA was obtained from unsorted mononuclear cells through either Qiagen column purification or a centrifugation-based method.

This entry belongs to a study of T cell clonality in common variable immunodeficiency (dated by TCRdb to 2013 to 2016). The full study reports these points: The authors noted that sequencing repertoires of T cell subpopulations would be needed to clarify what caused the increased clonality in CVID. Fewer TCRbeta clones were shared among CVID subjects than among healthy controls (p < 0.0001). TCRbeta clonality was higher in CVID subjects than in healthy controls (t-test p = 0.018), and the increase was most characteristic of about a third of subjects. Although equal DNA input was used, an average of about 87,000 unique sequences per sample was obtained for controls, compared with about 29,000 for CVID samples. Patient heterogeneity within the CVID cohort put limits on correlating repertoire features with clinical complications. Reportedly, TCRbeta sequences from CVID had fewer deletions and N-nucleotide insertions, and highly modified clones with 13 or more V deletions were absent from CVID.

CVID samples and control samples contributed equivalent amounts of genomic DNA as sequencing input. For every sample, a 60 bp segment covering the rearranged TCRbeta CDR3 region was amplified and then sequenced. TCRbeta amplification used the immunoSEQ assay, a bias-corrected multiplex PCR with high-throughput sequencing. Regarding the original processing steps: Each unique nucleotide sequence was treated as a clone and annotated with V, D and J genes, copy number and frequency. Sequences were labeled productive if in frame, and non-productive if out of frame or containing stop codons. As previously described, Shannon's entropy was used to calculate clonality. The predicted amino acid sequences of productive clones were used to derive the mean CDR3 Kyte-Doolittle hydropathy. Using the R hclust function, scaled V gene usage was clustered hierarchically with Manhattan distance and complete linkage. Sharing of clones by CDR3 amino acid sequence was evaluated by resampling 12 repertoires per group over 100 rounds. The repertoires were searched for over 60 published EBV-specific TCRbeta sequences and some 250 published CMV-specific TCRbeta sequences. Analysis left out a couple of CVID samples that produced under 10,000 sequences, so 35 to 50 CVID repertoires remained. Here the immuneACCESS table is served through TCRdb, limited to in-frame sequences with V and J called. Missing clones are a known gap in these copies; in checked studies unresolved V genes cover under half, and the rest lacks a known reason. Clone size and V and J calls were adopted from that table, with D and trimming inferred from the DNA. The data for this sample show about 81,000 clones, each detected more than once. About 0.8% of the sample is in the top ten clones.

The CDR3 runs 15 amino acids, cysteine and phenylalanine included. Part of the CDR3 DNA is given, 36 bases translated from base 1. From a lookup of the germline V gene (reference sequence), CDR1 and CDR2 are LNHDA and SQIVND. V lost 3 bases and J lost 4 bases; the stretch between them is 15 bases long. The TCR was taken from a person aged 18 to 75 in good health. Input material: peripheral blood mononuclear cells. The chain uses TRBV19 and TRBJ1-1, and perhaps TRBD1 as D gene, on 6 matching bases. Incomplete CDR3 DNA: TGTGCCAGTAGTATTTATCGTCGAGGGGGCACTGAA. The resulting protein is CASSIYRRGGTE. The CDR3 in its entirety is CASSIYRRGGTEAFF. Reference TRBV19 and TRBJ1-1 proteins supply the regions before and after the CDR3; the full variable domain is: DGGITQSPKYLFRKEGQNVTLSCEQNLNHDAMYWYRQDPGQGLRLIYYSQIVNDFQKGDIAEGYSVSREKKESFPLTVTSAQKNPTAFYLCASSIYRRGGTEAFFGQGTRLTVV.